The sequence of this TCR beta chain was determined in a study of CD8 T cells in ankylosing spondylitis. Findings and limits, study-wide: The authors reported significant enrichment of disease-linked clones in matched ankylosing spondylitis synovial fluid.

About this clonotype: Its antigen remains unknown.

Per the germline V gene, CDR1 is KGHSY and CDR2 is FQNENV. V was clipped by 1 base and J by 10 bases, with 16 bases between them. The CDR3 is 14 residues long. MiXCR was run by TCRdb on the 5' RACE reads, yielding one entry per CDR3 protein. Of tens of thousands of distinct CDR3 sequences listed, more than 5.5% were seen once; the top ten hold around 4.5%. The sequence came from a male donor with ankylosing spondylitis. The gene calls are TRBV16 and TRBJ1-1, with D perhaps TRBD1 (6 bases). The sequencing sample was made of synovial fluid, either unsorted or a sorted T cell fraction (not recorded which). This CDR3 reads CASSQWQDSIVAFF. CDR3 nucleotides: TGTGCCAGCAGCCAATGGCAGGACAGTATTGTAGCTTTCTTT.